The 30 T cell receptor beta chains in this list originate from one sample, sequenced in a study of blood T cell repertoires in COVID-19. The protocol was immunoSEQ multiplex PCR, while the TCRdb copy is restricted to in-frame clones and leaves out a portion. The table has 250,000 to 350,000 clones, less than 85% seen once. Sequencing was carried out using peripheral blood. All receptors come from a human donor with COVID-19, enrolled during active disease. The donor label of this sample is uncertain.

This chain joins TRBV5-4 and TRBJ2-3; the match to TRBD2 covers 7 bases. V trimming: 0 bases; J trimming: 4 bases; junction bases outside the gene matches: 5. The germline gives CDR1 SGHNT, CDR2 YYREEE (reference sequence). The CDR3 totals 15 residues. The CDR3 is CASSLGLAAADTQYF. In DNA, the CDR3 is TGTGCCAGCAGCTTGGGACTAGCCGCCGCAGATACGCAGTATTTT. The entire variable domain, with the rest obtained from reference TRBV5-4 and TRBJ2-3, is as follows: ETGVTQSPTHLIKTRGQQVTLRCSSQSGHNTVSWYQQALGQGPQFIFQYYREEENGRGNFPPRFSGLQFPNYSSELNVNALELDDSALYLCASSLGLAAADTQYFGPGTRLTVL.

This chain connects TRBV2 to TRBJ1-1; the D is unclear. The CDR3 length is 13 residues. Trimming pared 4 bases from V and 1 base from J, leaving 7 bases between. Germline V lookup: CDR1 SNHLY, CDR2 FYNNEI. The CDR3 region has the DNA TGTGCCAGCAGTGCCGACAAGAACACTGAAGCTTTCTTT. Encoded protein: CASSADKNTEAFF.

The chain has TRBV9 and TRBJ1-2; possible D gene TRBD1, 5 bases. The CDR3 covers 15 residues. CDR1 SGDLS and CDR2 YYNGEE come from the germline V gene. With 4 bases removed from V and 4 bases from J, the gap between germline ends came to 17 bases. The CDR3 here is CASSRQGGESYGYTF. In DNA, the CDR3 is TGTGCCAGCAGCCGTCAAGGAGGGGAGTCCTATGGCTACACCTTC.

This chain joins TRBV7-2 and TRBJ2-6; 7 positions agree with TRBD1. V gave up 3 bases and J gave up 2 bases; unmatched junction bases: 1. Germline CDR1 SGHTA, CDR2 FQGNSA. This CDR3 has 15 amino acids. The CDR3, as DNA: TGTGCCAGCAGCTTTGACAGGGCTGGGGCCAACGTCCTGACTTTC. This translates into CASSFDRAGANVLTF.

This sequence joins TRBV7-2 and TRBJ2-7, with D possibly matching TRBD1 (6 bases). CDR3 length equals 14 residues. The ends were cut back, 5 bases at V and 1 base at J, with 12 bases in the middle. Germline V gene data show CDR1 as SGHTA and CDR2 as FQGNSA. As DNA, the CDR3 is TGTGCCAGCAGCGCCCGTGGACAGTCCTACGAGCAGTACTTC. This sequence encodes CASSARGQSYEQYF.

The CDR3 nucleotides are TGTGCCTGGAGCCGGGACAGGGGCTACAATGAGCAGTTCTTC. Its translation: CAWSRDRGYNEQFF. The chain is built from TRBV30 and TRBJ2-1, with TRBD1 matching over 10 bases. The CDR3 extends over 14 amino acids. Germline V gene lookup returns CDR1 GTSNPN and CDR2 SVGIG (reference sequence). With V trimmed by 3 bases and J by 3 bases, 2 bases remained unmatched.

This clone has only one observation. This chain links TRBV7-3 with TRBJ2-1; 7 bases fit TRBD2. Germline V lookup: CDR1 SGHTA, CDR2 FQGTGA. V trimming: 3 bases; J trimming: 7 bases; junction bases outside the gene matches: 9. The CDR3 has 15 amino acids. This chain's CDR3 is CASSLVAGDVNEQFF. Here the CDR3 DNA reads TGTGCCAGCAGCTTGGTGGCGGGAGATGTGAATGAGCAGTTCTTC.

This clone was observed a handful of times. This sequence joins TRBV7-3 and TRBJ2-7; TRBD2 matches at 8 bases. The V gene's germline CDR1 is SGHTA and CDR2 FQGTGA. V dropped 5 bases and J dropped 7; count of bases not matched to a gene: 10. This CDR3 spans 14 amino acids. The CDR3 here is CASSPGRGAEEQYF. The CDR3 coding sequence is TGTGCCAGCAGCCCGGGGCGGGGGGCGGAGGAGCAGTACTTC.

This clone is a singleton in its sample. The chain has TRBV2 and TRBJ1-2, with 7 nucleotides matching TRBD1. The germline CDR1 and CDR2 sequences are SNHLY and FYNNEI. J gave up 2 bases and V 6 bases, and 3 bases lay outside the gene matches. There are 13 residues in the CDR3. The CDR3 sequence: CASSVQGNYGYTF. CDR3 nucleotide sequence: TGTGCCAGCAGCGTACAGGGGAACTATGGCTACACCTTC. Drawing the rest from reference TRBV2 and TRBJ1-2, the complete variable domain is EPEVTQTPSHQVTQMGQEVILRCVPISNHLYFYWYRQILGQKVEFLVSFYNNEISEKSEIFDDQFSVERPDGSNFTLKIRSTKLEDSAMYFCASSVQGNYGYTFGSGTRLTVV.

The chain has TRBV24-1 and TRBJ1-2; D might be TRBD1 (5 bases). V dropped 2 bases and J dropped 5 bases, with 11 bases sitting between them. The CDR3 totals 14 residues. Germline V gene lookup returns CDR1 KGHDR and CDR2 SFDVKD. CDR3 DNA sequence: TGTGCCACCAGTGATTCGCAGGGAGGGTATGGCTACACCTTC. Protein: CATSDSQGGYGYTF.

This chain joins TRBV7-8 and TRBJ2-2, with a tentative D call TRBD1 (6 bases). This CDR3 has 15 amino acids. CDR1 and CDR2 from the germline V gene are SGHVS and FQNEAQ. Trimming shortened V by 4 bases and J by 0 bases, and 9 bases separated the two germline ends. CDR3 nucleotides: TGTGCCAGCAGCTGGGGACACTCGAACACCGGGGAGCTGTTTTTT. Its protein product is CASSWGHSNTGELFF.

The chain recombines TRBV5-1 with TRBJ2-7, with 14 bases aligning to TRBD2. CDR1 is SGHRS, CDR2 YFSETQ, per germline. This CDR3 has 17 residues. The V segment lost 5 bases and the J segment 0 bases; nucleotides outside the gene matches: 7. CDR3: CASSNAGTSGSSYEQYF. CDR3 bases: TGCGCCAGCAGTAACGCCGGGACTAGCGGGAGCTCCTACGAGCAGTACTTC.

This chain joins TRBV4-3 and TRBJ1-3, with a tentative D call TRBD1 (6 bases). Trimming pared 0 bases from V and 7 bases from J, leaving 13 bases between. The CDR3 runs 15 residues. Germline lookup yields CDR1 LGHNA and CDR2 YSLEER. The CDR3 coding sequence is TGCGCCAGCAGCCAAGATTACCAGGGGTATAACACCATATATTTT. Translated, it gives CASSQDYQGYNTIYF.

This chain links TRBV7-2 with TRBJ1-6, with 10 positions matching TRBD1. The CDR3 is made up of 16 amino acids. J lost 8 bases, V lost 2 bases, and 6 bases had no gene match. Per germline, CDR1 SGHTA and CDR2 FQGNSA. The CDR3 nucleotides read TGTGCCAGCAGCTTAAGGAGGGGGACAGGGGATTCACCCCTCCACTTT. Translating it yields CASSLRRGTGDSPLHF.

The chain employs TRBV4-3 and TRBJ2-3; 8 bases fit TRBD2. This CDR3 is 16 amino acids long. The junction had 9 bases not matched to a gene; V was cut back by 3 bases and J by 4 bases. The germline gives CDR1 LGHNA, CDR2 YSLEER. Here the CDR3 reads CASSHELAAGADTQYF. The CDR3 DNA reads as TGCGCCAGCAGCCACGAACTAGCGGCCGGGGCAGATACGCAGTATTTT.

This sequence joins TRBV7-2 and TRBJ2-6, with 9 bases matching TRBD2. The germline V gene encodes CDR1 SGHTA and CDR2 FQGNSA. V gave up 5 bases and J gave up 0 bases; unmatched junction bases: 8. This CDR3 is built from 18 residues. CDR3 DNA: TGTGCCAGCAGCCGTCAGGCTAGCGGGGCCTCTGGGGCCAACGTCCTGACTTTC. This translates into CASSRQASGASGANVLTF.

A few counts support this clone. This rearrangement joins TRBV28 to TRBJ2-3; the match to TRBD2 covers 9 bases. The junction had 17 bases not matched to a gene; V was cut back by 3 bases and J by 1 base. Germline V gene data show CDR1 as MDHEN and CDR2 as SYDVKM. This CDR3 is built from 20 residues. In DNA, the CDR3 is TGTGCCAGCAGTTTCATTGGAGCGGGAGGATTTCGAAGTGGCACAGATACGCAGTATTTT. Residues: CASSFIGAGGFRSGTDTQYF.

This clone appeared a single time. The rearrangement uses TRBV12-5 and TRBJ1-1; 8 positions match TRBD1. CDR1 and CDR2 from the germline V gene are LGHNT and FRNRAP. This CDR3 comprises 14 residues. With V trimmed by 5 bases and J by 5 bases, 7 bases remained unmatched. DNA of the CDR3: TGTGCTAGTGGTACCGGACAGGGAAGGACTGAAGCTTTCTTT. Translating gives CASGTGQGRTEAFF.

The CDR3 loop is CASSLEGGRYEQYF. DNA for the CDR3: TGTGCCAGTTCATTAGAAGGCGGTCGCTACGAGCAGTACTTC. The chain joins TRBV6-5 to TRBJ2-7, with no clear D. The V and J ends lost 9 bases and 3 bases respectively, with 18 bases between them. The CDR3 length is 14 residues. CDR1 is MNHEY, CDR2 SVGAGI, per germline.

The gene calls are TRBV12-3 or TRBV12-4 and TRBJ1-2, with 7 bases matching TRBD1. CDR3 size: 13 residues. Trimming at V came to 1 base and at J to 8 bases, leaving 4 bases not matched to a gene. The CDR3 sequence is CASSLVQGGGYTF. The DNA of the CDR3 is TGTGCCAGCAGTTTAGTTCAGGGGGGAGGCTACACCTTC.

The CDR3 DNA reads as TGTGCCAGTACCCAAAGGGCCAGGGGGGATACCGGGGAGCTGTTTTTT. Translation gives CASTQRARGDTGELFF. This chain connects TRBV19 to TRBJ2-2; D may be TRBD1 (7 bases). CDR3 length: 16 residues. From germline, CDR1 is LNHDA and CDR2 SQIVND (reference sequence). V was pared by 7 bases and J by 5 bases, with 20 bases between. Full variable domain (outside the CDR3, taken from reference TRBV19 and TRBJ2-2): DGGITQSPKYLFRKEGQNVTLSCEQNLNHDAMYWYRQDPGQGLRLIYYSQIVNDFQKGDIAEGYSVSREKKESFPLTVTSAQKNPTAFYLCASTQRARGDTGELFFGEGSRLTVL.

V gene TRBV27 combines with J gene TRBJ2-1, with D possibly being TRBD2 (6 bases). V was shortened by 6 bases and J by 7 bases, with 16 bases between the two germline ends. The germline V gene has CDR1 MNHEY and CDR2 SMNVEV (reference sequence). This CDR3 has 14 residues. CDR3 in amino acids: CASSGADYSNEQFF. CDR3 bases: TGTGCCAGCAGCGGGGCGGACTATTCTAATGAGCAGTTCTTC.

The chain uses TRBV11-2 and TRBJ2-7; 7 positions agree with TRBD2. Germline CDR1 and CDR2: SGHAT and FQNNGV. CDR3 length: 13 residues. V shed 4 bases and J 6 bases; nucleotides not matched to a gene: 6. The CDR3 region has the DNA TGTGCCAGCAGCTCTGGGACTACCGCCGAGCAGTACTTC. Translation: CASSSGTTAEQYF.

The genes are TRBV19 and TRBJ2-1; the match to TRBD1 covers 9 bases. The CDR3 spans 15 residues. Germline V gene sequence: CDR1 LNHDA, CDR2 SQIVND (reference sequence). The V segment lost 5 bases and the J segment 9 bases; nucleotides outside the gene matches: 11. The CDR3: CASSPPGQGVSEQFF. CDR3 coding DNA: TGTGCCAGTAGTCCCCCGGGACAGGGTGTTAGTGAGCAGTTCTTC.

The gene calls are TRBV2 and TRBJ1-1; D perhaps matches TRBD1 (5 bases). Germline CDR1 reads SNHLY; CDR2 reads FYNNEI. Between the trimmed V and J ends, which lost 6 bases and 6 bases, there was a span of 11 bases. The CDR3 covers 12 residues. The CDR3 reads CASSPGLPEAFF. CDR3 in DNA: TGTGCCAGCAGCCCGGGACTTCCTGAAGCTTTCTTT.

CDR3 in amino acids: CASSLWDSGFNEKLFF. CDR3 nucleotide sequence: TGTGCCAGCAGTTTATGGGACAGTGGGTTTAATGAAAAACTGTTTTTT. V usage is TRBV28 and J usage is TRBJ1-4; D perhaps matches TRBD1 (6 bases). Trimming took 0 bases from V and 4 from J, leaving 12 bases between them. CDR3 length: 16 residues. Germline V gene sequence: CDR1 MDHEN, CDR2 SYDVKM.

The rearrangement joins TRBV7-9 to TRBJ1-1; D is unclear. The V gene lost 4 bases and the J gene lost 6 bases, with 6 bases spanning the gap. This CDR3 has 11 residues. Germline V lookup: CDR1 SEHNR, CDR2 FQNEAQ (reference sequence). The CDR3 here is CASSSSAEAFF. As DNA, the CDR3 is TGTGCCAGCAGCTCCAGTGCTGAAGCTTTCTTT.

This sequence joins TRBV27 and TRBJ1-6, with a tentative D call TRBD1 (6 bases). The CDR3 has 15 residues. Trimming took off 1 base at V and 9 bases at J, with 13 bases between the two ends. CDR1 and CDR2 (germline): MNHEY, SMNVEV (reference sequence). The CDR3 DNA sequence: TGTGCCAGCAGTTTATTCGAGGGGGTCGGTTCACCCCTCCACTTT. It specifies CASSLFEGVGSPLHF.

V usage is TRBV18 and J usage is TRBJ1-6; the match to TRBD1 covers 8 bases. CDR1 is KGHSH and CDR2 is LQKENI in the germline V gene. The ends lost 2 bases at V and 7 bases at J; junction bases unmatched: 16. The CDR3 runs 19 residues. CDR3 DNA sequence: TGTGCCAGCTCACCATGGGCCATCGGACAGACAGGGGAAAATTCACCCCTCCACTTT. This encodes CASSPWAIGQTGENSPLHF. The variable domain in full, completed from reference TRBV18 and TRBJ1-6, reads NAGVMQNPRHLVRRRGQEARLRCSPMKGHSHVYWYRQLPEEGLKFMVYLQKENIIDESGMPKERFSAEFPKEGPSILRIQQVVRGDSAAYFCASSPWAIGQTGENSPLHFGNGTRLTVT.

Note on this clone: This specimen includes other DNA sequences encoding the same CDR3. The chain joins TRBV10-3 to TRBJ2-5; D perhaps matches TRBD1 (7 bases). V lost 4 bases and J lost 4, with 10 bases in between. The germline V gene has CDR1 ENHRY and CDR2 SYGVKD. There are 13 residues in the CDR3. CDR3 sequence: CAISVQGGETQYF. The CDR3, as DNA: TGTGCCATCAGTGTCCAGGGGGGAGAGACCCAGTACTTC.